Below are 10 T cell receptor beta chains sequenced from a single sample in a study of regulatory T cells in long-lasting Graves disease. Time point given: persistent/refractory GD, antithyroid drugs over 5 years with positive TRAb. There was RNA extracted from PBMCs, and the TCR library was made from it. Arm-PCR of CDR3 regions and iRepertoire HTBI primers were the basis on which TCR beta libraries were built. TCRdb re-derived calls from the multiplex PCR reads in MiXCR, one entry per CDR3 protein. This table holds over 250,000 distinct CDR3 sequences, approximately 20% found once. The input for sequencing was peripheral blood mononuclear cells (PBMCs), taken when the disease was refractory, from a patient treated with antithyroid drugs. The receptors stem from a female donor with Graves disease.

This clonotype has a handful of counts. The V gene is TRBV30, the J gene TRBJ2-7; TRBD1 aligns across 11 bases. From germline, CDR1 is GTSNPN and CDR2 SVGIG (reference sequence). The CDR3 is 14 residues long. V lost 4 bases and J lost 3; bases outside the gene matches: 5. The CDR3 spells CAWNPDRGLYEQYF. In DNA, the CDR3 is TGTGCCTGGAACCCGGACAGGGGGCTCTACGAGCAGTACTTC. Full variable domain (outside the CDR3, taken from reference TRBV30 and TRBJ2-7): SQTIHQWPATLVQPVGSPLSLECTVEGTSNPNLYWYRQAAGRGLQLLFYSVGIGQISSEVPQNLSASRPQDRQFILSSKKLLLSDSGFYLCAWNPDRGLYEQYFGPGTRLTVT.

This clonotype was detected only a few times. The genes are TRBV3-2 and TRBJ2-7; the table assigns TRBD1, which was not confirmed against the DNA. TRBV3-2 is flagged as a pseudogene. CDR3 size: 16 residues. CDR3 in amino acids: CASSHARAGRSYEQYF. The CDR3 DNA is TGTGCCAGCAGCCATGCACGGGCAGGGCGATCCTACGAGCAGTACTTC.

For this clonotype: Since a much larger clone is just one base distant, this may be a read error. The gene calls are TRBV28 and TRBJ1-6, with D possibly being TRBD1 (6 bases). With 5 bases removed from V and 14 bases from J, the gap between germline ends came to 28 bases. Per germline, CDR1 MDHEN and CDR2 SYDVKM. This CDR3 has 17 amino acids. This chain's CDR3 is CASSPPLGTGSKSSLHF. CDR3 sequence (DNA): TGTGCCAGCAGTCCACCCCTCGGCACAGGGAGTAAATCATCCCTCCACTTT.

The V call is TRBV27, the J call TRBJ1-6; D might be TRBD1 (6 bases). V was trimmed by 5 bases and J by 8 bases, leaving 13 bases between them. CDR1 is MNHEY, CDR2 SMNVEV, per germline (reference sequence). The CDR3 sequence is 14 residues long. DNA of the CDR3: TGTGCCAGCAGTCCCCCAGGGGTGCATTCACCCCTCCACTTT. This gives the protein CASSPPGVHSPLHF.

In this sample, this clonotype turned up many times. The chain joins TRBV27 to TRBJ1-6; D is undetermined. The length of the CDR3 is 15 residues. V lost 4 bases to trimming and J lost 9 bases, with 16 bases between them. Germline V CDR1 and CDR2: MNHEY, SMNVEV (reference sequence). The CDR3 reads CASSSGPLGLSPLHF. The CDR3, as DNA: TGTGCCAGCAGTTCTGGGCCACTAGGCCTTTCACCCCTCCACTTT.

The rearrangement joins TRBV11-2 to TRBJ1-6; a weak D match, TRBD1 (6 bases). Between the trimmed V and J ends, which lost 6 bases and 10 bases, there was a span of 13 bases. The CDR3 is made up of 13 amino acids. The germline V gene has CDR1 SGHAT and CDR2 FQNNGV. In nucleotides, the CDR3 is TGTGCCAGCAGGCCGGACCAGGGGTCACCCCTCCACTTT. Translating gives CASRPDQGSPLHF.

This clonotype was observed a few times. The V call is TRBV11-3, the J call TRBJ2-1, with TRBD2 matching over 11 bases. Germline-derived CDR1 and CDR2 are SGHNT and YENEEA. V trimming: 3 bases; J trimming: 5 bases; junction bases outside the gene matches: 6. The CDR3 has 16 amino acids. The CDR3 spells CASSFTLAGDDNEQFF. The CDR3 bases are TGTGCCAGCAGCTTCACACTAGCGGGAGACGACAATGAGCAGTTCTTC.

This clonotype was observed at least ten times. The chain carries TRBV6-5 and TRBJ1-1; D ambiguous. The V end was cut by 2 bases, the J end by 5 bases, with 9 bases between. Looked up from germline, CDR1 is MNHEY and CDR2 is SVGAGI. This CDR3 is 13 amino acids long. As DNA, the CDR3 is TGTGCCAGCAGTTACGTCGGGAGAACTGAAGCTTTCTTT. Residues: CASSYVGRTEAFF.

This clonotype was counted between two and nine times. The rearrangement joins TRBV11-2 to TRBJ2-2, with a tentative D call TRBD2 (5 bases). Germline V gives CDR1 SGHAT, CDR2 FQNNGV. V was trimmed by 5 bases and J by 3 bases, leaving 13 bases between them. CDR3 size: 15 residues. The CDR3, as DNA: TGTGCCAGCAGCCCTCCGCAGGAGGACACCGGGGAGCTGTTTTTT. Translation: CASSPPQEDTGELFF.

This clonotype has a count of ten or more. The DNA of the CDR3 is TGTGCCAGCAGCTTCCGACTAGTAGGGGGTCAAGAGACCCAGTACTTC. It encodes CASSFRLVGGQETQYF. The V gene is TRBV7-2, the J gene TRBJ2-5; D is perhaps TRBD1 or TRBD2 (6 bases each). Between the trimmed V and J ends, which lost 3 bases and 2 bases, there was a span of 16 bases. This CDR3 region has 16 residues. Per the germline V gene, CDR1 is SGHTA and CDR2 is FQGNSA.